The T cell receptor beta chain described here comes from a study of blood T cell repertoires in COVID-19 (TCRdb year 2020). General notes on the study: Samples covering the acute and convalescent phases of COVID-19 were provided by collaborators in the United States, Italy and Spain. The material from the prospective study consisted of cDNA or gDNA derived from T cells, B-cell-depleted T cells, or PBMCs. The dataset comprised deeply sampled blood TCRbeta repertoires from subjects exposed to, actively infected with, or recovered from COVID-19. The repertoires were released in a freely available public database meant as a resource for research on the immune response to SARS-CoV-2. The samples were drawn from the first 160 participants of the ongoing ImmuneRACE study and from 950 to 1,500 subjects provided by 6 global collaborators. Nearly every sample came with metadata listing a de-identified subject ID, COVID-19 status, age in years and sex. Where available, HLA class I and class II types were taken from metadata supplied by the sample provider and were not determined by assay-based typing.

The V end loses 5 bases and the J end loses 1 base, and a stretch of 14 bases separates them. Including the terminal cysteine and phenylalanine, the CDR3 comprises 15 residues. The only DNA kept is the CDR3, 45 bases in frame from the first base. In the germline V gene, CDR1 corresponds to MNHEY and CDR2 to SVGAGI. The immunoSEQ Assay, a bias-controlled multiplex PCR, was used to amplify TCRbeta CDR3 regions from genomic DNA. Concerning the study's data processing: The number of nucleated cells in each sample was estimated from the amplification of reference gene primers within the assay. Sequence reads were collapsed and filtered to measure the absolute abundance of every unique TCRbeta CDR3 rearrangement. For each sample, productive Simpson clonality was calculated as the square root of Simpson's diversity index across productive rearrangements. TCRdb retrieved this table from immuneACCESS and kept in-frame rearrangements only. Not all clones are present; in checked studies, unresolved V genes account for under half, and no reason is known for the remainder. V and J calls and clone size come straight from that table; D and trimming were deduced from the DNA. The sample table holds about 220,000 clones, of which around 86% were seen once. The top ten hold over 3% of the sample.

As concerns this clone: The antigen it binds to is not known. Base quality data are lacking; no much larger clone is found one base away.

What the research found in general, with its limitations: Clinical and demographic metadata were provided uncurated, with the amount varying by source and participant.

Participants in the prospective study were aged 18 to 89 years, lived in 20 to 25 United States geographic areas, and enrolled through a virtual design. In the prospective study, cohorts were assigned on the basis of participant-reported clinical history obtained from a screening survey and a study questionnaire. In the prospective study, mobile phlebotomists collected whole blood, serum and a nasopharyngeal or oropharyngeal swab from each participant. Participants in the prospective study had the option to provide additional blood draws and questionnaires over a roughly 2-month period. Before DNA extraction, blood samples from the prospective study were shipped at room temperature or frozen.

In this chain, TRBV6-5 is recombined with TRBJ1-1; TRBD1 is possibly the D segment (6 matching bases). Sequencing was performed on PBMCs or T cells enriched from blood (not recorded which). The receptor was derived from a woman in her thirties or forties with acute COVID-19. The DNA sequence is TGTGCCAGCAGTACACTCTCGACAGGGAACACTGAAGCTTTCTTT. Its translation is CASSTLSTGNTEAFF.